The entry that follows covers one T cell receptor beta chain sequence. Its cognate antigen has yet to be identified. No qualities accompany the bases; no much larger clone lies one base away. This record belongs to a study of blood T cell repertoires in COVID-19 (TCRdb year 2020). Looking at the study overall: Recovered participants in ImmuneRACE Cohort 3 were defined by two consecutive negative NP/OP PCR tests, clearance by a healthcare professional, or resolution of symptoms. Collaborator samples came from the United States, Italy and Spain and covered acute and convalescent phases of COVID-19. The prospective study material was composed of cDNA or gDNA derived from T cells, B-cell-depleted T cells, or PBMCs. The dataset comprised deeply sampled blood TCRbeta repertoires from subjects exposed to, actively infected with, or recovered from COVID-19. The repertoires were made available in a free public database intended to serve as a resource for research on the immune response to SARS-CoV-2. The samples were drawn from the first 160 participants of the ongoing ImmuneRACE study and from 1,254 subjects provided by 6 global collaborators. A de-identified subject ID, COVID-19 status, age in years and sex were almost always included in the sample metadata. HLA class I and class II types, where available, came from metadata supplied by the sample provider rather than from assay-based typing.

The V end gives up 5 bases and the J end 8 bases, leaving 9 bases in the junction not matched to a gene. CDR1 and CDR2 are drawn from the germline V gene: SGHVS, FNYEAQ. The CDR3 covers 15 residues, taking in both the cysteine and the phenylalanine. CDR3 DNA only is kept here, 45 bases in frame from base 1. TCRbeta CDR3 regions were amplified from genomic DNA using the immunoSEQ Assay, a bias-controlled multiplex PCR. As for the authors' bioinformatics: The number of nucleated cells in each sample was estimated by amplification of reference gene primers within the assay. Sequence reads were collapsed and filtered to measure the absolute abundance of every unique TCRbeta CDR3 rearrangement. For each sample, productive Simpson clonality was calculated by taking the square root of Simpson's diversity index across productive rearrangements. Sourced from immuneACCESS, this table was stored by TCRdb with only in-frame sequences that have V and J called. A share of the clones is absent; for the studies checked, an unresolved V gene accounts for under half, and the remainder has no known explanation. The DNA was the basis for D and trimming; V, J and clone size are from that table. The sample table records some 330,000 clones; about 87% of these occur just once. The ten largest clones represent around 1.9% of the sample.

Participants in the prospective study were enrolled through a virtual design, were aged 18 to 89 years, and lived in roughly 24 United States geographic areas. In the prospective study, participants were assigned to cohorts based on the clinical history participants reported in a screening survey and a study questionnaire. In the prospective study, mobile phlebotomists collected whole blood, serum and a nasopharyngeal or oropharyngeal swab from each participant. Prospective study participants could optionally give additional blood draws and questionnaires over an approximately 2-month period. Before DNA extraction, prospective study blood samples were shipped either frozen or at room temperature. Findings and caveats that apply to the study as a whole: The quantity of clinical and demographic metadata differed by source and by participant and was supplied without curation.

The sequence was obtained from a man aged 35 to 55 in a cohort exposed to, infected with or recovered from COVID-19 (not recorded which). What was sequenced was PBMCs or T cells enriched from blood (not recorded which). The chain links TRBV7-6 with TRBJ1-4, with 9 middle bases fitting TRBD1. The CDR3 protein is CASSTTGGLGEKLFF. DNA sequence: TGTGCCAGCAGCACTACAGGGGGCCTCGGGGAAAAACTGTTTTTT.